What follows are 23 T cell receptor beta chains derived from one specimen sequenced in a study of post-analysis software for immune sequencing data. TCR beta cDNA libraries had unique molecular identifiers. TCRdb reprocessed the PCR reads via MiXCR and lists one record per CDR3 protein. Among roughly 410,000 distinct CDR3 sequences listed, about a third were seen once. These receptors have no identified antigens. Study findings and constraints: With TRBV5-6, TRBV5-1 and TRBV20-1 included, about five TRBV segments were more frequent in patients than in controls.

Sequencing was performed on blood. The receptors derive from a girl under 18 with multiple sclerosis.

This clonotype was recorded only once. This chain joins TRBV7-9 and TRBJ1-4; 9 bases align to TRBD1. Germline V gene sequence: CDR1 SEHNR, CDR2 FQNEAQ (reference sequence). The CDR3 contains 14 residues. The V gene end was trimmed by 5 bases and the J gene end by 8 bases; junction bases not matched to a gene: 6. Here the CDR3 reads CASSGGQGREKLFF. As DNA, the CDR3 is TGTGCCAGCAGCGGAGGACAGGGGAGAGAAAAACTGTTTTTT.

This clonotype was seen just once. Sequence at one end of the junction differs from germline and may be a read error. The rearrangement links TRBV20-1 to TRBJ2-3, with unresolved D. The CDR3 covers 12 residues. The germline V gene encodes CDR1 DFQATT and CDR2 SNEGSKA (reference sequence). CDR3 nucleotides: TGCAGGGCTAGAGATCCCCCAGATACGCAGTATTTT. It encodes CRARDPPDTQYF.

Only a few counts were recorded for this clonotype. The genes are TRBV20-1 and TRBJ1-1; tentatively, D is TRBD1 (5 bases). The germline V gene has CDR1 DFQATT and CDR2 SNEGSKA (reference sequence). The V and J ends lost 2 bases and 0 bases respectively, with 13 bases between them. This CDR3 comprises 15 residues. The CDR3 DNA sequence: TGCAGTGCTAGACAGGGAGGGACCCTGAACACTGAAGCTTTCTTT. It translates to CSARQGGTLNTEAFF.

This clonotype turned up a few times. The J gene is TRBJ2-7, the V gene TRBV12-3 or TRBV12-4, with 7 positions matching TRBD2. Near its end, the DNA agrees better with TRBJ2-5, so the J call may be wrong. The CDR3 covers 15 residues. The chain's CDR3 is CASSLSPSGGETQYF. The CDR3 DNA is TGTGCCAGCAGTTTAAGCCCTAGCGGCGGGGAGACCCAGTACTTC.

This sequence joins TRBV6-1 and TRBJ1-2; 11 positions agree with TRBD1. The CDR3 is 12 amino acids. V lost 10 bases and J lost 5; bases outside the gene matches: 3. CDR1 and CDR2 from the germline V gene are MNHNS and SASEGT. This chain's CDR3 is CANRDRGYGYTF. In nucleotides, the CDR3 is TGTGCCAACAGGGACAGGGGGTATGGCTACACCTTC.

The rearrangement links TRBV6-4 to TRBJ1-2; 8 bases match TRBD1. CDR1 is MRHNA and CDR2 is SNTAGT in the germline V gene. The CDR3 loop spans 15 amino acids. The CDR3 spells CAARAGGFPNYGYTF. The DNA of the CDR3 is TGTGCGGCGAGGGCAGGGGGCTTCCCTAACTATGGCTACACCTTC.

The chain is built from TRBV10-3 and TRBJ1-2; 10 bases are a match to TRBD1. There are 13 residues in the CDR3. Germline V gives CDR1 ENHRY, CDR2 SYGVKD. The ends lost 4 bases at V and 4 bases at J; junction bases unmatched: 0. The DNA for the CDR3 is TGTGCCATCAGTGGGACAGGGGGCTATGGCTACACCTTC. Translated, it gives CAISGTGGYGYTF.

The rearrangement joins TRBV27 to TRBJ1-2, with TRBD1 as a possible D gene (5 bases). Trimming removed 6 bases from V and 6 bases from J, with 20 bases in between. Germline CDR1 is MNHEY and CDR2 is SMNVEV (reference sequence). This CDR3 has 15 amino acids. The CDR3 coding sequence is TGTGCCAGCAGCCTGGCTGGGGAGGGGAGAGATGGCTACACCTTC. Residues: CASSLAGEGRDGYTF.

This clonotype was picked up a small number of times. The chain employs TRBV6-2 or TRBV6-3 and TRBJ2-5; the D gene is possibly TRBD2 (6 bases). V lost 2 bases, J lost 5 bases, and 12 bases lay in between. The CDR3 runs 14 residues. Germline V gene lookup returns CDR1 MNHEY and CDR2 SVGEGT. The CDR3 DNA is TGTGCCAGCAGTTACGCACTAGCCCGGGAGACCCAGTACTTC. Its translation: CASSYALARETQYF.

In its sample, this clonotype was seen once. The genes are TRBV6-5 and TRBJ1-1; the match to TRBD1 covers 7 bases. Germline assignment: CDR1 MNHEY and CDR2 SVGAGI. The CDR3 consists of 16 residues. With V trimmed by 7 bases and J by 1 base, 12 bases remained unmatched. CDR3: CASNHPTGAANTEAFF. The CDR3 region has the DNA TGTGCCAGCAACCACCCAACAGGGGCGGCGAACACTGAAGCTTTCTTT.

J is TRBJ2-1 and V is TRBV5-1; either TRBD1 or TRBD2 may supply D (5 bases each). The CDR3 spans 16 residues. Germline V gene sequence: CDR1 SGHRS, CDR2 YFSETQ. V was pared by 1 base and J by 5 bases, with 16 bases between. The CDR3: CASSLLEGTRDNEQFF. DNA for the CDR3: TGCGCCAGCAGCTTGTTAGAGGGGACCAGGGACAATGAGCAGTTCTTC.

The rearrangement links TRBV5-6 to TRBJ2-4; 9 bases map to TRBD1. The CDR3 is 16 amino acids. Trimming cost V 4 bases and J 0 bases; bases outside gene matches: 5. The V gene's germline CDR1 is SGHDT and CDR2 YYEEEE. DNA of the CDR3: TGTGCCAGCAGCCGGAACAGGGGGCTAGCCAAAAACATTCAGTACTTC. Its protein is CASSRNRGLAKNIQYF. The full variable domain, rest sourced from reference TRBV5-6 and TRBJ2-4, is DAGVTQSPTHLIKTRGQQVTLRCSPKSGHDTVSWYQQALGQGPQFIFQYYEEEERQRGNFPDRFSGHQFPNYSSELNVNALLLGDSALYLCASSRNRGLAKNIQYFGAGTRLSVL.

The J gene is TRBJ2-7, the V gene TRBV2; D tentatively fits TRBD1 or TRBD2 (5 bases each). The CDR3 consists of 12 residues. Germline values: CDR1 SNHLY, CDR2 FYNNEI. Trimming cost V 6 bases and J 7 bases, with 13 bases left between them. This chain's CDR3 is CASRPWGYEQYF. The CDR3 DNA reads TGTGCCAGCAGGCCCTGGGGGTATGAGCAGTACTTC.

Here the CDR3 reads CASSSSGTGKYGYTF. In DNA form, the CDR3 reads TGTGCCAGCAGCTCGTCCGGGACAGGGAAATATGGCTACACCTTC. This chain joins TRBV6-2 or TRBV6-3 and TRBJ1-2; TRBD1 aligns across 9 bases. CDR3 length: 15 amino acids. Trimming took 6 bases from V and 5 from J; bases not matched to a gene: 10. Germline V CDR1 and CDR2: MNHEY, SVGEGT.

To note about this clonotype: The junction does not match germline at one end; this may be a read error. This chain connects TRBV3-1 to TRBJ1-2; a possible D gene is TRBD1 (5 bases). CDR3 size: 15 residues. Germline-derived CDR1 and CDR2 are LGHDT and YNNKEL (reference sequence). For the CDR3, the DNA is TGTGCCAGCAGCCACGGGACTTGGGCCAACTATGGCCACACCTTC. Protein: CASSHGTWANYGHTF.

The chain uses TRBV12-3 or TRBV12-4 and TRBJ2-3; D perhaps matches TRBD2 (6 bases). V lost 3 bases and J 7 bases, leaving 26 bases between the germline ends. The length of the CDR3 is 18 residues. The CDR3 spells CASSLPPGGEISAHTQYF. CDR3 sequence (DNA): TGTGCCAGCAGTTTGCCCCCAGGAGGGGAAATTTCCGCACATACGCAGTATTTT.

The gene calls are TRBV6-2 or TRBV6-3 and TRBJ2-5; 8 bases match TRBD1. The J call may be wrong; the DNA end is better matched by TRBJ2-7. There are 14 residues in the CDR3. In germline, CDR1 is MNHEY, CDR2 SVGEGT. CDR3 residues: CASSKGQGGHEQYF. CDR3 sequence (DNA): TGTGCCAGCAGTAAAGGACAGGGAGGACACGAGCAGTACTTC.

The V gene is TRBV20-1, the J gene TRBJ2-3, with 8 bases fitting TRBD2. The CDR3 length is 15 residues. In germline, CDR1 is DFQATT, CDR2 SNEGSKA (reference sequence). J lost 9 bases, V lost 5 bases, and 16 bases had no gene match. CDR3 in amino acids: CSASPGGGSLGTQYF. DNA of the CDR3: TGCAGTGCTTCCCCTGGCGGGGGGTCATTGGGGACGCAGTATTTT.

The gene calls are TRBV5-6 and TRBJ2-3; 9 bases match TRBD2. CDR3 length: 16 amino acids. Germline V gene lookup returns CDR1 SGHDT and CDR2 YYEEEE. V shed 4 bases, J shed 5 bases, and the junction held 11 bases outside the gene matches. The CDR3 DNA follows: TGTGCCAGCAGCCCGGAGGGACTAGCTCCTCAAGATACGCAGTATTTT. It yields the protein CASSPEGLAPQDTQYF.

This clonotype was observed a few times. The chain couples TRBV4-3 to TRBJ1-2, with TRBD1 as a possible D gene (5 bases). Germline values: CDR1 LGHNA, CDR2 YSLEER. V was shortened by 0 bases and J by 8 bases, with 16 bases between the two germline ends. The CDR3 loop spans 15 amino acids. Written as DNA, the CDR3 is TGCGCCAGCAGCCAAGATGTGGGACTGGGACTAGGCTACACCTTC. It is translated as CASSQDVGLGLGYTF.

J is TRBJ2-1 and V is TRBV10-1, with D hard to call. Trimming took 2 bases from V and 7 from J, leaving 12 bases between them. CDR3 length equals 14 residues. Germline V gene sequence: CDR1 WNHNN, CDR2 SYGVQD (reference sequence). CDR3 coding DNA: TGCGCCAGCAGTGAGCGGACCACCTGGAATGAGCAGTTCTTC. It yields the protein CASSERTTWNEQFF.

Concerning this clonotype: Relative to the germline gene, one junction end is altered; a read error may explain this. The rearrangement uses TRBV6-5 and TRBJ1-2, with 8 bases aligning to TRBD1. The CDR3 is 13 amino acids. The germline CDR1 and CDR2 sequences are MNHEY and SVGAGI. CDR3 bases: TGTGCCAACAGTCCCCGACAGGGGTTCGGCTACACCTTC. Translating gives CANSPRQGFGYTF.

Here the CDR3 reads CSARSYAWRGVGENTQYF. CDR3 nucleotides: TGCAGTGCTAGATCCTACGCCTGGCGGGGCGTAGGTGAGAATACGCAGTATTTT. The J gene is TRBJ2-3, the V gene TRBV20-1; a possible D gene is TRBD2 (6 bases). CDR3 size: 18 residues. V lost 2 bases and J lost 7, with 28 bases in between. CDR1 and CDR2 from the germline V gene are DFQATT and SNEGSKA (reference sequence).